Listed below are T cell receptor beta chains from one sample, sequenced in a study of Graves' ophthalmopathy and Graves' hyperthyroidism. TCRdb reprocessed the multiplex PCR reads via MiXCR and lists one record per CDR3 protein. The sample lists approximately 700,000 distinct CDR3 sequences; approximately 39% were seen once. The specimen was peripheral blood. The source of these receptors is an adult man with Graves' ophthalmopathy. The CDR3 runs from the conserved cysteine through the conserved F or W. D genes are given only for firm matches. Clone size is shown for a subset of rows, as once, few, many or a class of expanded clone.

D,V,size,J,DNA,CDR3
.,TRBV7-3,.,TRBJ1-1,TGTGCCAGCAGCACCTATAGGGGGGGGAAGAACACTGAAGCTTTCTTT,CASSTYRGGKNTEAFF
TRBD1,TRBV20-1,many,TRBJ2-7,TGCAGTGCTAGAACCGGACAGGGGAGCTCCTACGAGCAGTACTTC,CSARTGQGSSYEQYF
TRBD2,TRBV5-1,.,TRBJ2-7,TGCGCCAGCAGCCCCGAAGGGGGACTAGCGGGAGACGAGCAGTACTTC,CASSPEGGLAGDEQYF
.,TRBV19,.,TRBJ1-1,TGTGCCAGTAGTATAACAGGCGCGGGTAACACTGAAGCTTTCTTT,CASSITGAGNTEAFF
TRBD1,TRBV10-3,many,TRBJ2-2,TGTGCCAGCAGTCTACCGGGACAGAGGAACACCGGGGAGCTGTTTTTT,CASSLPGQRNTGELFF
TRBD1,TRBV29-1,many,TRBJ2-7,TGCAGCGTTGCGCCAGGGGGTATTGACGAGCAGTACTTC,CSVAPGGIDEQYF
TRBD2,TRBV7-7,.,TRBJ2-5,TGTGCCAGCAGAAAGTGGGGACTAGCGGAGGAGACCCAGTACTTC,CASRKWGLAEETQYF
.,TRBV20-1,few,TRBJ1-3,TGCAGTGCTAGAGATTCAAGCTCTGGAAACACCATATATTTT,CSARDSSSGNTIYF
TRBD1,TRBV30,.,TRBJ2-2,TGTGCCTGGAGGGTCGGGACAGTTACCGGGGAGCTGTTTTTT,CAWRVGTVTGELFF
.,TRBV6-5,few,TRBJ1-1,TGTGCCAGCAGTGGGCGAGGGACCGCCACTGAAGCTTTCTTT,CASSGRGTATEAFF
.,TRBV10-3,few,TRBJ2-3,TGTGCCATCAGTTCTAGCACAGATACGCAGTATTTT,CAISSSTDTQYF
.,TRBV20-1,few,TRBJ2-7,TGCAGTGCTAGAGCCCCAGGATCTAGCCGATACGAGCAGTACTTC,CSARAPGSSRYEQYF
.,TRBV7-9,many,TRBJ2-7,TGTGCCAGCAGCGACCGTCAAGCCGCTCAGCAGTACTTC,CASSDRQAAQQYF
.,TRBV29-1,.,TRBJ2-7,TGCAGCACAGGGCAACAGGCCAAATACGAGCAGTACTTC,CSTGQQAKYEQYF
.,TRBV6-4,many,TRBJ2-2,TGCGCCAGCAGCCAAGGGAACACCGGGGAGCTGTTTTTT,CASSQGNTGELFF